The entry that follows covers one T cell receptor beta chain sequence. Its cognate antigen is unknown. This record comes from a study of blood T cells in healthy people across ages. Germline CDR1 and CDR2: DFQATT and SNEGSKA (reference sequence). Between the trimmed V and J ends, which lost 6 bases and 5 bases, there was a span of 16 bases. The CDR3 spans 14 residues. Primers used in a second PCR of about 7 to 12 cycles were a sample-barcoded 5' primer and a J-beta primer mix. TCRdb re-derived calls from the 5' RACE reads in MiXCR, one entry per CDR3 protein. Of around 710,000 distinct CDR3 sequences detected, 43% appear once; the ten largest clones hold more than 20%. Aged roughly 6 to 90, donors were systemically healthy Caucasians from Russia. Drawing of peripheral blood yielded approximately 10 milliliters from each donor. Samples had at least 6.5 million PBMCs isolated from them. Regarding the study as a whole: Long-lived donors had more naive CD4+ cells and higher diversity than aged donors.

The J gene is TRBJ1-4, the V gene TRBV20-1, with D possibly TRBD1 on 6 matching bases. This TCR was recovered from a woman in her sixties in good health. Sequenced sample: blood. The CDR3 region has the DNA TGCAGTGCCGCCGGGGGGGCGGCGAATGAAAAACTGTTTTTT. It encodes CSAAGGAANEKLFF.